A few counts support the clone carrying this TCR beta chain. The target antigen is unknown. All of the isolated RNA was reverse transcribed, so expressed TCRB transcripts were sequenced. Measured with immunoSEQ multiplex PCR; TCRdb has only the in-frame clones, and not every one. The data hold approximately 120,000 clones, with 40% observed a single time. This entry belongs to a study of beta chain features in type 1 diabetes. Study-wide results and limits: Any role of HLA type in TCRB rearrangement remained unresolved here. The study found moderately but significantly shorter TCRB CDR3s in all four CD4+ subsets of Type 1 diabetes patients. In comparison with healthy donors, patients had naive, central memory and Treg TCRB repertoires that appeared more similar.

The CDR3 extends over 12 amino acids. CDR1 and CDR2 (germline): MDHEN, SYDVKM. The germline V and J ends were trimmed by 8 bases and 6 bases, with 14 bases remaining between them. Using CD45RO/CCR7/CD25/CD127/CD95/CD27, CD4+ naive, central memory, regulatory and stem cell-like memory cells were sorted. The source material was stem cell memory CD4+ T cells from blood. The chain combines TRBV28 with TRBJ2-7; a possible D gene is TRBD1 (5 bases). The origin of this receptor is a woman under 30 in good health. CDR3 in amino acids: CASQGRVSEQYF. The DNA for the CDR3 is TGTGCCAGCCAGGGAAGGGTCAGCGAGCAGTACTTC.